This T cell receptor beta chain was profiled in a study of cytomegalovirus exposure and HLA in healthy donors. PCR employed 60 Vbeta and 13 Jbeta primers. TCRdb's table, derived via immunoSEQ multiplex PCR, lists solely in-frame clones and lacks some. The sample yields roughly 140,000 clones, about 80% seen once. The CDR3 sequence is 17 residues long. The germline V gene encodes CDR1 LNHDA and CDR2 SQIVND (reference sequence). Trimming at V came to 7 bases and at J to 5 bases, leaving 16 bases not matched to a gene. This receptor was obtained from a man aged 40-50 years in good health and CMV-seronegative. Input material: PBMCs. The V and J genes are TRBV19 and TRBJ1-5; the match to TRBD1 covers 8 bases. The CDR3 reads CASIDLGRGPLDQPQHF. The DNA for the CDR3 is TGTGCCAGTATTGACTTGGGCAGGGGGCCTCTCGATCAGCCCCAGCATTTT. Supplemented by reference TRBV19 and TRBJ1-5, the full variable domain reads DGGITQSPKYLFRKEGQNVTLSCEQNLNHDAMYWYRQDPGQGLRLIYYSQIVNDFQKGDIAEGYSVSREKKESFPLTVTSAQKNPTAFYLCASIDLGRGPLDQPQHFGDGTRLSIL.